Here is one TCR beta chain with its context. The antigen remains undetermined. Treatment of the sample: oral pan-JAK inhibitor, 5-10 mg twice daily. RNA extraction was followed by reverse transcription into cDNA, which acted as the sequencing template. Profiled with immunoSEQ multiplex PCR; TCRdb holds only in-frame clones, not every one. Seen here are roughly 250,000 clones, 45% to 70% observed once, and the top ten hold roughly 0.88%. This specimen comes from a study of CD8+ T cells in alopecia areata. Study conclusions and caveats: Clonality exceeded that of normal scalp in lesional scalp, most notably in alopecia totalis/universalis.

The material sequenced was CD4+ T cells sorted from blood, taken between weeks 51 and 52, from a patient treated with tofacitinib. This clonotype originated in a human donor with alopecia areata.

The CDR3 sequence is CASRTVVTDTQYF. The DNA of the CDR3 is TGCGCCAGCAGAACGGTGGTAACAGATACGCAGTATTTT. The rearrangement joins TRBV5-1 to TRBJ2-3; no definite D call. CDR3 size: 13 residues. From germline, CDR1 is SGHRS and CDR2 YFSETQ. V shed 5 bases and J shed 3 bases, with 10 bases lying between them.